Here is one TCR beta chain with its context. Its target is not known. Every subset's genomic DNA went evenly onto several immunoSEQ plates. Per sorted-subset replicate PCR, input was about 180 ng DNA, representing around 28,000 T cell genomes. Clones were read by immunoSEQ multiplex PCR, and TCRdb kept only the in-frame ones, dropping some. This table has millions of clones, under 95% appearing once. CDR3 length: 17 amino acids. The germline V gene encodes CDR1 SGHVS and CDR2 FQNEAQ. The V and J ends lost 1 base and 3 bases respectively, with 16 bases between them. This entry is derived from a study of shared clonotypes between healthy human individuals. Cells designated naive CD8 were CD45RO-negative and were positively selected for CCR7, with terminally differentiated effector memory CD45RA+ cells excluded. The study, taken as a whole, reports: Between four donors, naive CD4 clonotypes were shared at a level of about 5%.

The sample comprised naive CD8+ T cells from PBMCs. This sequence joins TRBV7-8 and TRBJ2-1; perhaps TRBD2 as D (5 bases). The receptor was derived from a man between 18 and 29 years old in good health. Some clones in this sample may be carry-over from other donors' samples. CDR3 sequence reads: CASSLVSGSSHYNEQFF. CDR3 in DNA: TGTGCCAGCAGCTTAGTTTCGGGGTCAAGTCACTACAATGAGCAGTTCTTC. The whole variable domain, remainder taken from reference TRBV7-8 and TRBJ2-1, is GAGVSQSPRYKVAKRGQDVALRCDPISGHVSLFWYQQALGQGPEFLTYFQNEAQLDKSGLPSDRFFAERPEGSVSTLKIQRTQQEDSAVYLCASSLVSGSSHYNEQFFGPGTRLTVL.